This entry lists 15 T cell receptor beta chains sequenced from one sample in a study of spatial heterogeneity in lung cancer. The study, taken as a whole, reports: Mutation counts in tumors were tracked by counts of expanded intratumoral alpha and beta TCRs.

These receptors lack a known antigen. TCRdb used MiXCR to reprocess the 5' RACE reads, holding one entry per CDR3 protein. Seen here are roughly 9,900 distinct CDR3 sequences, about 6% observed once, and the top ten hold about 7.1%. Regarding time point: sample taken at primary tumor resection. Sequencing used lung tumor tissue, obtained at surgery. The receptors shown here come from a female donor with early-stage non-small cell lung cancer.

This clonotype showed up many times. V and J are TRBV7-2 and TRBJ1-2; 9 nucleotides match TRBD1. Germline values: CDR1 SGHTA, CDR2 FQGNSA. The CDR3 runs 17 residues. The junction had 13 bases not matched to a gene; V was cut back by 5 bases and J by 3 bases. The CDR3 sequence is CASSQGHRGRVDYGYTF. In DNA form, the CDR3 reads TGTGCCAGCAGCCAAGGGCACAGGGGGCGCGTAGACTATGGCTACACCTTC. The complete variable domain, with remaining parts taken from reference TRBV7-2 and TRBJ1-2, reads GAGVSQSPSNKVTEKGKDVELRCDPISGHTALYWYRQSLGQGLEFLIYFQGNSAPDKSGLPSDRFSAERTGGSVSTLTIQRTQQEDSAVYLCASSQGHRGRVDYGYTFGSGTRLTVV.

This clonotype is large within its sample. The chain is built from TRBV20-1 and TRBJ2-7, with 12 bases aligning to TRBD2. CDR1 is DFQATT and CDR2 is SNEGSKA in the germline V gene (reference sequence). Germline trimming cut 5 bases from V and 4 bases from J; bases unmatched to any gene: 6. The CDR3 sequence is 14 residues long. CDR3 DNA sequence: TGCAGTGCTGGACAGACTAGCGGGGGTTACGAGCAGTACGTC. This codes for CSAGQTSGGYEQYV.

The chain uses TRBV7-9 and TRBJ2-2; TRBD2 agrees at 10 bases. The CDR3 sequence is 13 residues long. The V gene end was trimmed by 9 bases and the J gene end by 4 bases; junction bases not matched to a gene: 2. Germline V gene sequence: CDR1 SEHNR, CDR2 FQNEAQ (reference sequence). The CDR3 region is CASSGGTTGELFF. The CDR3 nucleotides read TGTGCCAGTAGCGGGGGGACCACCGGGGAGCTGTTTTTT.

The sample holds many counts of this clonotype. The chain carries TRBV28 and TRBJ2-5; D remains unclear. The CDR3 runs 16 residues. Trimming cost V 5 bases and J 3 bases, with 19 bases left between them. Germline CDR1 MDHEN, CDR2 SYDVKM. In DNA form, the CDR3 reads TGTGCCAGCAGTCCTCCCCGACTGGCCCCTAAAGAGACCCAGTACTTC. It yields the protein CASSPPRLAPKETQYF.

By share of the sample, this clonotype is medium-sized. The chain links TRBV7-6 to TRBJ1-1; TRBD1 might be the D (5 bases). V was trimmed by 1 base and J by 0 bases, leaving 9 bases between them. The length of the CDR3 is 15 residues. The germline gives CDR1 SGHVS, CDR2 FNYEAQ. The CDR3 region is CASSLEGTMNTEAFF. DNA for the CDR3: TGTGCCAGCAGCTTAGAGGGGACGATGAACACTGAAGCTTTCTTT.

This clonotype was seen repeatedly, ten times or more. The gene calls are TRBV23-1 and TRBJ2-7, with D maybe TRBD1 (6 bases). TRBV23-1 is an ORF for which the function is uncertain. The germline V and J ends were trimmed by 2 bases and 8 bases, with 13 bases remaining between them. The CDR3 is 13 amino acids. CDR3 sequence: CASSQDDRSQQYV. For the CDR3, the DNA is TGCGCCAGCAGTCAAGATGACAGGTCGCAGCAGTACGTC.

This clonotype was recorded at least ten times. The J gene is TRBJ2-3, the V gene TRBV5-1; D is undetermined. CDR1 is SGHRS and CDR2 is YFSETQ in the germline V gene. CDR3 length: 13 residues. V was clipped by 0 bases and J by 5 bases, with 7 bases between them. The CDR3 region is CASSLVLGDTQYF. CDR3 nucleotides: TGCGCCAGCAGCTTGGTTTTGGGAGATACGCAGTATTTT.

This clonotype was counted ten times or more. The V and J genes are TRBV10-2 and TRBJ1-5; a possible D gene is TRBD1 (6 bases). The ends were cut back, 2 bases at V and 8 bases at J, with 13 bases in the middle. The CDR3 covers 14 residues. Germline V gene lookup returns CDR1 WSHSY and CDR2 SAAADI. The chain's CDR3 is CASSEQGGKEPQHF. The DNA for the CDR3 is TGCGCCAGCAGTGAGCAAGGGGGTAAGGAGCCCCAGCATTTT.

A word on this clonotype: Since a much larger clone is just one base distant, this may be a read error. The genes are TRBV20-1 and TRBJ2-6, with 7 nucleotides matching TRBD2. The CDR3 has 16 residues. Per the germline V gene, CDR1 is DFQATT and CDR2 is SNEGSKA (reference sequence). CDR3 bases: TGCAGTGCTACTCGGACTAGTATCTCTGGGGCCAACGTCCCGACTTTC. This translates into CSATRTSISGANVPTF.

This clonotype was recorded a few times. The chain links TRBV28 to TRBJ2-7; D uncertain. Germline V gene sequence: CDR1 MDHEN, CDR2 SYDVKM. V was cut by 10 bases and J by 0 bases, with 19 bases left in between. This CDR3 region has 15 residues. The CDR3 DNA reads TGTGCCATCACGTCAATTGGGCGGTACTCCTACGAGCAGTACTTC. The encoded protein is CAITSIGRYSYEQYF.

Only a few counts were recorded for this clonotype. V gene TRBV20-1 combines with J gene TRBJ2-1; tentative D call: TRBD1 (5 bases). With 4 bases removed from V and 5 bases from J, the gap between germline ends came to 15 bases. CDR1 DFQATT and CDR2 SNEGSKA come from the germline V gene (reference sequence). The CDR3 consists of 14 residues. CDR3 protein: CSATHPGHNNEQFF. CDR3 bases: TGCAGTGCTACGCACCCCGGACACAACAATGAGCAGTTCTTC.

This clonotype was found many times. V and J are TRBV29-1 and TRBJ2-3, with TRBD2 matching over 7 bases. CDR3 length equals 13 residues. Trimming at V came to 5 bases and at J to 4 bases, leaving 6 bases not matched to a gene. Germline values: CDR1 SQVTM, CDR2 ANQGSEA. The CDR3 region is CSVPGGVADTQYF. The DNA of the CDR3 is TGCAGCGTTCCTGGGGGGGTTGCAGATACGCAGTATTTT.

Within the sample, this clonotype is medium-sized. CDR3: CSVEVINAGQFF. The DNA for the CDR3 is TGCAGCGTTGAAGTGATCAATGCGGGGCAGTTCTTC. The V call is TRBV29-1, the J call TRBJ2-1, with a weak D call TRBD2 (5 bases). Deletions cut 1 base from V and 12 bases from J, with 13 bases between. Germline loops: CDR1 SQVTM, CDR2 ANQGSEA. The CDR3 loop spans 12 amino acids.

This clonotype was detected many times. This rearrangement joins TRBV12-3 or TRBV12-4 to TRBJ2-3; TRBD2 might be the D (6 bases). Trimming removed 11 bases at V and 3 bases at J, with 15 bases between. The CDR3 runs 13 residues. CDR3 in amino acids: CAVSGGRTDTQYF. In DNA, the CDR3 is TGTGCCGTCAGCGGTGGGAGGACAGATACGCAGTATTTT.

Within the sample, this clonotype is medium-sized. This chain uses TRBV29-1 with TRBJ2-2, with D uncertain. CDR3 size: 14 residues. CDR1 and CDR2 (germline): SQVTM, ANQGSEA. With 6 bases removed from V and 0 bases from J, the gap between germline ends came to 11 bases. The DNA of the CDR3 is TGCAGCGTCCCCGTTAGCACGAACACCGGGGAGCTGTTTTTT. Encoded protein: CSVPVSTNTGELFF.